These 14 T cell receptor beta chains originate from one sample sequenced in a study of breast tumors, draining lymph nodes, adjacent tissues. Breast cancer patients provided tissue from their axillary draining lymph nodes. TCRdb reprocessed the multiplex PCR reads with MiXCR, giving one entry per CDR3 protein. The data hold under 250,000 distinct CDR3 sequences, with 32% observed a single time. The sample consisted of axillary lymph node tissue. These receptors were taken from a female donor with breast cancer. Some clones in this sample may be carry-over from other donors' samples.

This sequence joins TRBV19 and TRBJ2-2; TRBD1 or TRBD2 may be the D gene (5 bases each). The germline V and J ends were trimmed by 1 base and 7 bases, with 10 bases remaining between them. Germline CDR1 is LNHDA and CDR2 is SQIVND (reference sequence). The CDR3 runs to 14 residues. The DNA of the CDR3 is TGTGCCAGTAGTATAGGAGCAGGGAGCGGGGAGCTGTTTTTT. Amino acids: CASSIGAGSGELFF.

This chain connects TRBV24-1 to TRBJ1-4; 9 bases agree with TRBD1. Trimming cost V 6 bases and J 7 bases; bases outside gene matches: 8. Germline lookup yields CDR1 KGHDR and CDR2 SFDVKD. CDR3 length equals 15 residues. CDR3 nucleotide sequence: TGTGCCACCAGTCTTAACAGGGGGCTAGGTGAAAAACTGTTTTTT. This sequence encodes CATSLNRGLGEKLFF.

This chain uses TRBV7-6 with TRBJ2-3; D unresolved. Looked up from germline, CDR1 is SGHVS and CDR2 is FNYEAQ. The length of the CDR3 is 15 residues. V lost 1 base, J lost 11 bases, and 19 bases lay in between. This CDR3 is CASSLGWSSDNEQYF. The CDR3 nucleotides are TGTGCCAGCAGCTTAGGGTGGTCCAGTGACAATGAGCAGTATTTT. The complete variable domain, with remaining parts taken from reference TRBV7-6 and TRBJ2-3, reads GAGVSQSPRYKVTKRGQDVALRCDPISGHVSLYWYRQALGQGPEFLTYFNYEAQQDKSGLPNDRFSAERPEGSISTLTIQRTEQRDSAMYRCASSLGWSSDNEQYFGPGTRLTVL.

This clonotype was counted only a few times. It may be a read error: a sequence one base away is much more abundant. This chain connects TRBV11-3 to TRBJ2-7; D not resolved. This CDR3 region has 13 residues. Germline V gene sequence: CDR1 SGHNT, CDR2 YENEEA. The CDR3 coding sequence is TGTGCCAGCAGCTTTGAGGCATCCTCCGAGCAGTACTTC. It translates to CASSFEASSEQYF.

This chain connects TRBV4-2 to TRBJ2-2; 9 bases are shared with TRBD1. With V trimmed by 4 bases and J by 4 bases, 10 bases remained unmatched. Per the germline V gene, CDR1 is LGHNA and CDR2 is YNFKEQ. This CDR3 region has 17 residues. The CDR3 nucleotides are TGTGCCAGCAGCCGCCTACAGGGGGCATCGGGCACCGGGGAGCTGTTTTTT. Residues: CASSRLQGASGTGELFF.

In its sample, this clonotype was seen many times. The chain combines TRBV20-1 with TRBJ1-5; 10 bases map to TRBD1. The CDR3 has 18 amino acids. The V gene end was trimmed by 1 base and the J gene end by 1 base; junction bases not matched to a gene: 10. CDR1 DFQATT and CDR2 SNEGSKA come from the germline V gene (reference sequence). The CDR3 sequence is CSARGRGTGVRSNQPQHF. CDR3 bases: TGCAGTGCTAGAGGGCGCGGGACAGGGGTAAGAAGCAATCAGCCCCAGCATTTT.

This clonotype has ten or more counts. This chain connects TRBV5-5 to TRBJ2-7; D gene uncertain. Per the germline V gene, CDR1 is SGHKS and CDR2 is YYEKEE (reference sequence). With 0 bases removed from V and 2 bases from J, the gap between germline ends came to 12 bases. The CDR3 covers 15 residues. The CDR3 sequence: CASSLVIGDTYEQYF. CDR3 nucleotides: TGTGCCAGCAGCTTGGTTATAGGTGACACCTACGAGCAGTACTTC.

This clonotype was seen repeatedly, ten times or more. CDR3 amino acids: CASSRQGNYGYTF. CDR3 nucleotide sequence: TGTGCCAGCAGTCGACAGGGGAATTATGGCTACACCTTC. The chain joins TRBV3-1 to TRBJ1-2, with 8 nucleotides matching TRBD1. This CDR3 spans 13 amino acids. Unmatched junction bases numbered 5, after V lost 6 bases and J lost 5 bases. Germline CDR1 and CDR2: LGHDT and YNNKEL (reference sequence).

This clonotype was counted a few times. A read error may be the cause here, since a much bigger clone is one base away. V gene TRBV12-3 or TRBV12-4 combines with J gene TRBJ1-4; no clear D. The CDR3 has 15 residues. V gave up 3 bases and J gave up 0 bases, with 8 bases separating them. Here the CDR3 reads CASSFGLPTNEKLFF. CDR3 in DNA: TGTGCCAGCAGTTTCGGCCTTCCAACTAATGAAAAACTGTTTTTT.

This chain uses TRBV2 with TRBJ1-6; TRBD1 matches at 11 bases. CDR1 and CDR2 (germline): SNHLY, FYNNEI. CDR3 size: 15 residues. The junction had 12 bases not matched to a gene; V was cut back by 6 bases and J by 14 bases. The CDR3 DNA is TGTGCCAGCAGCTCGGGACAGGGGGTACAAGAGACCCTCCACTTT. Translating gives CASSSGQGVQETLHF.

This clonotype was seen only a few times. A clone one base away is much larger, so this may be a read error. The CDR3 does not end in the conserved phenylalanine or tryptophan, so this is likely a read error. J is TRBJ2-3 and V is TRBV30, with a possible D match to TRBD2 (6 bases). CDR3 length equals 11 residues. V lost 1 base and J 8 bases, leaving 7 bases between the germline ends. The germline V gene encodes CDR1 GTSNPN and CDR2 SVGIG (reference sequence). CDR3 sequence reads: CAWSGRGTQYL. CDR3 nucleotide sequence: TGTGCCTGGAGTGGGAGGGGTACGCAGTATCTT.

This clonotype was seen at least ten times. The V gene is TRBV19, the J gene TRBJ2-2, with D possibly being TRBD2 (6 bases). The V end was cut by 7 bases, the J end by 5 bases, with 17 bases between. This CDR3 spans 15 amino acids. The germline V gene encodes CDR1 LNHDA and CDR2 SQIVND (reference sequence). The CDR3 coding sequence is TGTGCCAGTAAGGAGGCGGGAATGGGTACCGGGGAGCTGTTTTTT. Translated, it gives CASKEAGMGTGELFF.

Details on this clonotype: This may be a read error: a much more frequent sequence differs by one nucleotide. The CDR3 loop reads CASKPGPYEQYF. DNA of the CDR3: TGTGCCAGCAAGCCAGGGCCCTACGAGCAGTACTTC. This rearrangement joins TRBV6-2 or TRBV6-3 to TRBJ2-7; a possible D gene is TRBD1 (5 bases). The V end was cut by 7 bases, the J end by 2 bases, with 9 bases between. This CDR3 has 12 amino acids. Germline V gives CDR1 MNHEY, CDR2 SVGEGT.

This clonotype was counted many times. V usage is TRBV28 and J usage is TRBJ2-7; TRBD1 or TRBD2 may be the D gene (5 bases each). This CDR3 region has 16 residues. Germline V lookup: CDR1 MDHEN, CDR2 SYDVKM. Trimming removed 4 bases at V and 3 bases at J, with 19 bases between. CDR3 sequence reads: CASSSYRDGAHYEQYF. Here the CDR3 DNA reads TGTGCCAGCAGTTCCTACCGGGACGGGGCCCACTACGAGCAGTACTTC.